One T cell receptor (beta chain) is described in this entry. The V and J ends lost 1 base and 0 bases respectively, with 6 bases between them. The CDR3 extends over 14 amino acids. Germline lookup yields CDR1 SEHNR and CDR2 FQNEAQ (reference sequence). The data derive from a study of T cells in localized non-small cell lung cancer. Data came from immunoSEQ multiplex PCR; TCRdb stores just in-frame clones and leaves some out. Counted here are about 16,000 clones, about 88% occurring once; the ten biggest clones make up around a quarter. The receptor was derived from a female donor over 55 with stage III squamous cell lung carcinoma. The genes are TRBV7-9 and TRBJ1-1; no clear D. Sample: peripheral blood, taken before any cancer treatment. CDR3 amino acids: CASSLGGLNTEAFF. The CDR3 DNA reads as TGTGCCAGCAGCTTAGGTGGGCTGAACACTGAAGCTTTCTTT.